This is a list of T cell receptor beta chains from one sample in a study of blood T cells in healthy people across ages. TCRdb itself ran the 5' RACE reads through MiXCR, one entry per CDR3 protein. The sample contains hundreds of thousands of distinct CDR3 sequences, roughly 43% of which appear only once. Sequenced sample: blood. The receptors shown here come from a man aged 25-45 years in good health. Both conserved end residues are part of each CDR3. Each record gives: J gene, V gene, D gene, CDR3 protein. A D gene is named only where the DNA matches it firmly.

j_gene: TRBJ1-5; v_gene: TRBV4-2; d_gene: -; CDR3aa: CASSQEGGLAVQPQHF
j_gene: TRBJ2-1; v_gene: TRBV5-4; d_gene: -; CDR3aa: CASSFRGRDNEQFF
j_gene: TRBJ2-3; v_gene: TRBV27; d_gene: -; CDR3aa: CASSLFTGRTSTDTQYF
j_gene: TRBJ2-1; v_gene: TRBV11-2; d_gene: -; CDR3aa: CASRPRERIDNEQFF
j_gene: TRBJ1-4; v_gene: TRBV7-8; d_gene: -; CDR3aa: CASSLEGYEKLFF
j_gene: TRBJ1-2; v_gene: TRBV5-5; d_gene: TRBD1; CDR3aa: CASSVDRVYAGYTF
j_gene: TRBJ1-5; v_gene: TRBV27; d_gene: TRBD1; CDR3aa: CASSWQGASNQPQHF
j_gene: TRBJ1-1; v_gene: TRBV4-3; d_gene: -; CDR3aa: CASSQDSRGTDTEAFF
j_gene: TRBJ1-2; v_gene: TRBV5-1; d_gene: -; CDR3aa: CASSRGTRGEPNYGHTF
j_gene: TRBJ2-1; v_gene: TRBV6-2/TRBV6-3; d_gene: -; CDR3aa: CASSFGGPADEQFF